The TCR beta chain under discussion was sequenced for a study of identical twins. This CDR3 spans 14 amino acids. Germline V CDR1 and CDR2: SGDLS, YYNGEE. V lost 0 bases to trimming and J lost 6 bases, with 9 bases between them. Only a few counts were recorded for this clonotype. Antigen specificity is unknown. MiXCR, run by TCRdb on the 5' RACE reads, gives a single entry per CDR3 protein. The sample holds a few hundred thousand distinct CDR3 sequences, around a tenth seen once. Whole-study findings and limits: For out-of-frame alpha sequences shared by twins, low generation probability was in excess.

In addition, the sample was reused for a study of yellow fever vaccine responses in identical twins.

The source material was PBMCs. The clonotype comes from a woman in her late teens or twenties in good health. The chain combines TRBV9 with TRBJ2-2; no definite D call. The CDR3 spells CASSVGQASGELFF. The DNA of the CDR3 is TGTGCCAGCAGCGTAGGTCAAGCTTCCGGGGAGCTGTTTTTT.